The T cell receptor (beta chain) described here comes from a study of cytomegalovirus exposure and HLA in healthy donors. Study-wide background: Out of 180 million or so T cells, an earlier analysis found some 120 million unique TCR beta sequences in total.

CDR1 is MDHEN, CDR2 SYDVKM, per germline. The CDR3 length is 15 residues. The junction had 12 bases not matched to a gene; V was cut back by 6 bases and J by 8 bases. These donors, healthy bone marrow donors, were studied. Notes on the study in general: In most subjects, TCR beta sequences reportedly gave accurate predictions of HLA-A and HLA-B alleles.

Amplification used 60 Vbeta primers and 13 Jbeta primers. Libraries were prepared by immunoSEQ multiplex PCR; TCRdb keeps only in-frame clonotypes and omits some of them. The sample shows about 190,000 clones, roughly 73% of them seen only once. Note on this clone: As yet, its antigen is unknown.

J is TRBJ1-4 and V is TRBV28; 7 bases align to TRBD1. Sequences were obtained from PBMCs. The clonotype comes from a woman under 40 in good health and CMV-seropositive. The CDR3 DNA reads TGTGCCAGCAGGCCCTCGGATCGGGACAGCGAAAAACTGTTTTTT. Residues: CASRPSDRDSEKLFF.